This T cell receptor (beta chain) was sequenced during a study of shared clonotypes between healthy human individuals. The CDR3 is 11 amino acids. Trimming cost V 6 bases and J 4 bases, with 8 bases left between them. CDR1 and CDR2 (germline): DFQATT, SNEGSKA (reference sequence). Healthy HIV-negative adults with no recent acute infections or vaccinations were recruited as donors. Adults of Caucasian background living in Nashville, Tennessee made up all donors. Sequencing was performed with immunoSEQ multiplex PCR; in TCRdb, only in-frame clones are kept and a portion is missing. Of 1 million to 1.2 million clones listed, approximately 75% are singletons.

The receptor comes from a man between 18 and 29 years old in good health. Some clones in this sample may be carry-over from other donors' samples. Sequenced: memory CD4+ T cells from PBMCs. Subset described: CD45RA-negative fraction. This chain connects TRBV20-1 to TRBJ2-3; unclear D gene. CDR3 nucleotide sequence: TGCAGTGCCGTGACCGCAGATACGCAGTATTTT. Protein: CSAVTADTQYF.